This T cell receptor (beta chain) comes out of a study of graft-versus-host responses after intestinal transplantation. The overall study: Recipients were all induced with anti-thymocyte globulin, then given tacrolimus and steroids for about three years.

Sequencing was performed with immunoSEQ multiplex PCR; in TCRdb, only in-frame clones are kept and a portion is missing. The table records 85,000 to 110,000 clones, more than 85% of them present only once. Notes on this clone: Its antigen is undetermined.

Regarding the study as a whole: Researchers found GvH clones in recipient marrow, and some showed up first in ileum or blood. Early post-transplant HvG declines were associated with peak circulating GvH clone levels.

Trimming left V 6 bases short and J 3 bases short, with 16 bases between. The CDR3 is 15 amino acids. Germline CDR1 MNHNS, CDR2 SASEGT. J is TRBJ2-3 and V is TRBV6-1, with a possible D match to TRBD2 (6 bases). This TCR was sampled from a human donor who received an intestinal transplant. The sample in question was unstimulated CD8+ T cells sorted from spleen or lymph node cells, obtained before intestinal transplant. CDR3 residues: CASSYTGGGTDTQYF. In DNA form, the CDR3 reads TGTGCCAGCAGCTACACCGGGGGTGGGACAGATACGCAGTATTTT.